The rows below give T cell receptor beta chains drawn from one sample of a study of blood T cell repertoires in COVID-19. Here immunoSEQ multiplex PCR was the method, and the copy in TCRdb shows in-frame clones only, minus some. This sample carries about 97,000 clones, roughly 89% of them seen once, and the ten largest clones take 15%. Input material: peripheral blood. These TCRs come from a human donor in a cohort sampled during active COVID-19. Both conserved end residues are part of each CDR3. D genes are given only for firm matches. The size field is filled for only some rows; it gives once, few, many or a size class.

-,TRBV5-8,-,TRBJ1-1,CASSFLGSMNTEAFF,TGTGCCAGCAGCTTTCTTGGCAGTATGAACACTGAAGCTTTCTTT
TRBD1,TRBV6-1,-,TRBJ1-2,CASSEGQGVPEANYGYTF,TGTGCCAGCAGTGAGGGACAGGGTGTCCCCGAAGCTAACTATGGCTACACCTTC
-,TRBV24-1,-,TRBJ2-3,CATSVAGRGDTQYF,TGTGCCACCAGTGTCGCGGGAAGGGGAGATACGCAGTATTTT
TRBD1,TRBV6-6,few,TRBJ2-2,CASRPTGDTGELFF,TGTGCCAGCAGACCGACAGGGGACACCGGGGAGCTGTTTTTT
-,TRBV28,-,TRBJ1-2,CASSLGGYYGYTF,TGTGCCAGCAGTTTGGGAGGGTACTATGGCTACACCTTC
-,TRBV19,-,TRBJ1-5,CASSIWRQAPRGSQPQHF,TGTGCCAGTAGTATATGGAGACAGGCCCCGAGAGGGAGTCAGCCCCAGCATTTT
-,TRBV28,-,TRBJ2-1,CASSPSWSIHNEQFF,TGTGCCAGCAGTCCTAGCTGGAGTATCCACAATGAGCAGTTCTTC
TRBD1,TRBV6-6,-,TRBJ1-1,CASSWDRDNTEAFF,TGTGCCAGCAGTTGGGACAGAGATAACACTGAAGCTTTCTTT
-,TRBV18,-,TRBJ2-7,CASSPGHGGLYEQYF,TGTGCCAGCTCACCGGGACATGGGGGCCTCTACGAGCAGTACTTC
TRBD1,TRBV6-1,-,TRBJ2-6,CASSEVGGASGANVLTF,TGTGCCAGCAGTGAAGTAGGGGGCGCATCCGGGGCCAACGTCCTGACTTTC
-,TRBV7-2,-,TRBJ1-2,CASSFGGSRRRPNYGYTF,TGTGCCAGCAGCTTCGGGGGTAGCAGAAGGCGTCCTAACTATGGCTACACCTTC
TRBD2,TRBV7-9,-,TRBJ2-3,CASSLASGGTDTQYF,TGTGCCAGCAGCTTAGCTAGCGGGGGCACAGATACGCAGTATTTT
-,TRBV12-2,-,TRBJ2-5,CASRFQGCETQYF,TGTGCAAGTCGCTTCCAGGGTTGCGAGACCCAGTACTTC
TRBD1,TRBV25-1,-,TRBJ2-7,CASSGDRSPSEQYF,TGTGCCAGCAGTGGGGACAGGTCCCCCTCCGAGCAGTACTTC
-,TRBV3-1/TRBV3-2,-,TRBJ1-5,CASSQESGVLSF,TGTGCCAGCAGCCAAGAATCCGGGGTTTTGTCTTTT
-,TRBV9,-,TRBJ2-5,CASSVGAGPETQYF,TGTGCCAGCAGCGTAGGGGCAGGCCCAGAGACCCAGTACTTC
TRBD2,TRBV7-3,-,TRBJ2-3,CASSSYLAGLDTQYF,TGTGCCAGCAGCTCGTATCTAGCGGGGTTAGATACGCAGTATTTT
TRBD2,TRBV3-1/TRBV3-2,-,TRBJ2-2,CASSRGGLAGGGTGELFF,TGTGCCAGCAGCCGCGGGGGACTAGCGGGAGGAGGTACCGGGGAGCTGTTTTTT
-,TRBV2,-,TRBJ1-1,CASRRAENTEAFF,TGTGCCAGCCGGAGGGCTGAGAACACTGAAGCTTTCTTT
TRBD1,TRBV5-4,once,TRBJ1-5,CASSLDRGLYQPQHF,TGTGCCAGCAGCTTGGACAGGGGGCTGTATCAGCCCCAGCATTTT
TRBD2,TRBV5-6,-,TRBJ2-3,CASSFARGLEFLATQYF,TGTGCCAGCAGCTTTGCCAGGGGACTAGAGTTCTTAGCGACGCAGTATTTT
TRBD1,TRBV6-2/TRBV6-3,-,TRBJ2-3,CASSYMDRASTDTQYF,TGTGCCAGCAGTTATATGGACAGGGCTAGCACAGATACGCAGTATTTT
-,TRBV19,-,TRBJ2-6,CASTDWANVLTF,TGTGCCAGTACCGACTGGGCCAACGTCCTGACTTTC
-,TRBV19,-,TRBJ2-5,CASSIGREETQYF,TGTGCCAGTAGTATCGGCAGGGAAGAGACCCAGTACTTC
TRBD1,TRBV7-8,-,TRBJ2-3,CASNPEGDREADTQYF,TGTGCCAGCAACCCCGAGGGGGACAGGGAGGCCGATACGCAGTATTTT
-,TRBV7-8,-,TRBJ1-2,CASSSNTAYTF,TGTGCCAGCAGCTCAAATACTGCCTACACCTTC
TRBD1,TRBV30,-,TRBJ1-4,CAWGGTVREKLFF,TGTGCCTGGGGGGGGACAGTCCGGGAAAAACTGTTTTTT
TRBD1,TRBV5-8,-,TRBJ2-7,CASSSRTGIYEQYF,TGTGCCAGCAGCTCCAGGACAGGGATCTACGAGCAGTACTTC
TRBD2,TRBV5-1,-,TRBJ2-1,CASSSGTSPTGEQFF,TGCGCCAGCAGTTCCGGGACTAGCCCAACCGGGGAGCAGTTCTTC
-,TRBV27,-,TRBJ1-1,CASSSGSMNTEAFF,TGTGCCAGCAGTTCGGGGAGTATGAACACTGAAGCTTTCTTT
-,TRBV2,-,TRBJ1-2,CASSKQAFANYGYTF,TGTGCCAGCAGCAAACAGGCATTCGCTAACTATGGCTACACCTTC
-,TRBV7-2,-,TRBJ1-1,CASSRRGVNTEAFF,TGTGCCAGCAGCCGGCGGGGGGTGAACACTGAAGCTTTCTTT
TRBD2,TRBV28,-,TRBJ2-1,CATLTSISYNEQFF,TGTGCCACCTTGACTAGCATCTCCTACAATGAGCAGTTCTTC
TRBD2,TRBV10-2,-,TRBJ2-7,CASRSSGSGYGSYEQYF,TGCGCCAGCAGATCTAGCGGGAGCGGTTACGGCTCCTACGAGCAGTACTTC
TRBD1,TRBV3-1/TRBV3-2,few,TRBJ1-5,CASSQDSTGEMPQHF,TGTGCCAGCAGCCAAGATAGCACAGGGGAAATGCCCCAGCATTTT
-,TRBV19,-,TRBJ1-4,CASSIGAGNEKLFF,TGTGCCAGTAGTATAGGGGCAGGGAATGAAAAACTGTTTTTT
TRBD2,TRBV5-1,-,TRBJ2-5,CASTSGGEIGETQYF,TGCGCCAGCACGTCCGGGGGGGAAATCGGAGAGACCCAGTACTTC
TRBD2,TRBV6-2/TRBV6-3,-,TRBJ2-3,CASSYGGRRTDTQYF,TGTGCCAGCAGTTACGGCGGGAGGCGCACAGATACGCAGTATTTT
-,TRBV20-1,-,TRBJ2-1,CSASDGGASYNEQFF,TGCAGTGCTAGTGATGGGGGGGCATCATACAATGAGCAGTTCTTC
TRBD1,TRBV9,-,TRBJ2-1,CASSLSGGAPYNEQFF,TGTGCCAGCAGCCTCTCAGGGGGCGCACCCTACAATGAGCAGTTCTTC
TRBD1,TRBV29-1,-,TRBJ1-2,CSVPGQGTNYGYTF,TGCAGCGTACCCGGACAGGGTACTAACTATGGCTACACCTTC
TRBD2,TRBV24-1,once,TRBJ2-5,CATSDAGRAQETQYF,TGTGCCACCAGTGATGCGGGGAGGGCCCAAGAGACCCAGTACTTC
-,TRBV18,-,TRBJ2-3,CASSPPVALTDTQYF,TGTGCCAGCTCACCACCGGTAGCCCTCACAGATACGCAGTATTTT
TRBD1,TRBV7-9,-,TRBJ2-1,CASSFQGAYNEQFF,TGTGCCAGCAGCTTTCAGGGGGCCTACAATGAGCAGTTCTTC
TRBD2,TRBV6-5,-,TRBJ2-7,CASRPGLADSYEQYF,TGTGCCAGCAGGCCCGGACTAGCGGACTCCTACGAGCAGTACTTC
TRBD1,TRBV27,-,TRBJ2-2,CASSLSPGTGATGELFF,TGTGCCAGCAGTTTATCGCCCGGGACAGGGGCGACCGGGGAGCTGTTTTTT
-,TRBV5-1,-,TRBJ2-1,CASSLALVSGYNEQFF,TGCGCCAGCAGCTTGGCCCTGGTATCGGGCTACAATGAGCAGTTCTTC
-,TRBV5-1,-,TRBJ1-1,CASSLGHSDRDEAFF,TGCGCCAGCAGCTTGGGACACTCAGACAGAGACGAAGCTTTCTTT
TRBD1,TRBV28,-,TRBJ1-4,CASSLTDRGGPLNEKLFF,TGTGCCAGCAGTTTAACGGACAGAGGGGGCCCCCTTAATGAAAAACTGTTTTTT
-,TRBV18,-,TRBJ1-4,CASSAGATNEKLFF,TGTGCCAGCTCAGCCGGGGCAACTAATGAAAAACTGTTTTTT
TRBD1,TRBV7-9,-,TRBJ1-4,CASSPGQGIFEKLFF,TGTGCCAGCAGCCCCGGACAGGGAATTTTCGAAAAACTGTTTTTT
-,TRBV7-9,medium-sized,TRBJ2-1,CASSPPVSGSRSSYNEQFF,TGTGCCAGCAGCCCCCCGGTATCGGGAAGCCGTTCTTCCTACAATGAGCAGTTCTTC
TRBD1,TRBV28,-,TRBJ1-5,CASRGQVWGPQHF,TGTGCCAGCAGAGGACAGGTTTGGGGGCCCCAGCATTTT
-,TRBV4-1,once,TRBJ1-5,CASSPTGGSNQPQHF,TGCGCCAGCAGCCCGACCGGAGGTAGCAATCAGCCCCAGCATTTT
-,TRBV7-9,-,TRBJ1-2,CASSSPEAAANYGYTF,TGTGCCAGCAGCTCCCCCGAGGCGGCAGCTAACTATGGCTACACCTTC
-,TRBV19,-,TRBJ2-1,CRGADYNEQFF,TGTCGGGGAGCCGATTACAATGAGCAGTTCTTC
TRBD2,TRBV4-3,-,TRBJ2-3,CASSQALLAGGLGDTQYF,TGCGCCAGCAGCCAAGCCTTACTAGCGGGAGGTCTGGGAGATACGCAGTATTTT